The 8 T cell receptor beta chains below all came from one sample that was sequenced in a study of blood T cell repertoires in COVID-19. Profiling relied on immunoSEQ multiplex PCR, and the TCRdb table lists in-frame clones only, not all of them. The data hold about 140,000 clones, with 86% observed a single time. The sequenced sample was peripheral blood. The receptor set was obtained from a woman aged 60-75 years with acute or convalescent COVID-19.

The CDR3 nucleotides read TGTGCCAGCAGCTTGTCGGGGGGGCCGGTAGATACGCAGTATTTT. Translating gives CASSLSGGPVDTQYF. The chain has TRBV5-6 and TRBJ2-3; TRBD2 matches 8 bases. Per germline, CDR1 SGHDT and CDR2 YYEEEE. Losses at the gene ends were 1 base for V and 5 bases for J; bases not matched to a gene: 6. This CDR3 has 15 residues.

This sequence joins TRBV5-1 and TRBJ1-2, with a weak D call TRBD1 (6 bases). Germline values: CDR1 SGHRS, CDR2 YFSETQ. V was pared by 0 bases and J by 6 bases, with 9 bases between. The CDR3 loop spans 13 amino acids. The CDR3: CASSLARGDGYTF. The CDR3 coding sequence is TGCGCCAGCAGCTTGGCCAGGGGCGATGGCTACACCTTC. The whole variable domain, remainder taken from reference TRBV5-1 and TRBJ1-2, is KAGVTQTPRYLIKTRGQQVTLSCSPISGHRSVSWYQQTPGQGLQFLFEYFSETQRNKGNFPGRFSGRQFSNSRSEMNVSTLELGDSALYLCASSLARGDGYTFGSGTRLTVV.

This clone appeared a few times. The gene calls are TRBV4-2 and TRBJ1-5; 7 bases are shared with TRBD1. Trimming at V came to 3 bases and at J to 2 bases, leaving 1 base not matched to a gene. Germline V gene data show CDR1 as LGHNA and CDR2 as YNFKEQ. CDR3 length: 14 amino acids. CDR3 loop: CASSHTGGNQPQHF. Written as DNA, the CDR3 is TGTGCCAGCAGCCATACAGGGGGCAATCAGCCCCAGCATTTT.

The rearrangement uses TRBV3-1 (or the pseudogene TRBV3-2) and TRBJ1-2; 12 bases map to TRBD1. Germline loops: CDR1 LGHDT, CDR2 YNNKEL (reference sequence). This CDR3 has 14 amino acids. The ends lost 4 bases at V and 7 bases at J; junction bases unmatched: 4. CDR3 residues: CASSPGQGAIGYTF. The CDR3 DNA follows: TGTGCCAGCAGCCCGGGACAGGGGGCTATTGGCTACACCTTC.

The gene calls are TRBV5-1 and TRBJ2-5, with D maybe TRBD1 (6 bases). The CDR3 runs 14 residues. V lost 6 bases to trimming and J lost 5 bases, with 17 bases between them. Germline loops: CDR1 SGHRS, CDR2 YFSETQ. CDR3 in DNA: TGCGCCAGCAACAAAGGTGGGGGCGGTGAGACCCAGTACTTC. As protein: CASNKGGGGETQYF.

This sequence joins TRBV6-5 and TRBJ1-2, with 9 positions matching TRBD1. The CDR3 has 16 amino acids. With 2 bases clipped from V and 5 bases from J, the junction kept 9 bases outside the gene matches. Germline V gene lookup returns CDR1 MNHEY and CDR2 SVGAGI. CDR3 residues: CASSYLVSDRGYGYTF. As DNA, the CDR3 is TGTGCCAGCAGTTACCTAGTGTCGGACAGGGGTTATGGCTACACCTTC.

The chain combines TRBV25-1 with TRBJ1-1, with 8 bases fitting TRBD1. The CDR3 has 15 residues. V shed 3 bases and J 3 bases; nucleotides not matched to a gene: 6. Germline CDR1 MGHDK, CDR2 SYGVNS. In DNA, the CDR3 is TGTGCCAGCAGTGACAGGGGGCAGGTGGACACTGAAGCTTTCTTT. This encodes CASSDRGQVDTEAFF.

This chain joins TRBV28 and TRBJ1-4; D remains unclear. Per germline, CDR1 MDHEN and CDR2 SYDVKM. V was cut by 3 bases and J by 3 bases, with 8 bases left in between. The CDR3 contains 14 residues. Here the CDR3 DNA reads TGTGCCAGCAGTTTCCCGCCGGCTAATGAAAAACTGTTTTTT. Amino acids: CASSFPPANEKLFF. Looking up the rest from reference TRBV28 and TRBJ1-4 gives the full variable domain: DVKVTQSSRYLVKRTGEKVFLECVQDMDHENMFWYRQDPGLGLRLIYFSYDVKMKEKGDIPEGYSVSREKKERFSLILESASTNQTSMYLCASSFPPANEKLFFGSGTQLSVL.